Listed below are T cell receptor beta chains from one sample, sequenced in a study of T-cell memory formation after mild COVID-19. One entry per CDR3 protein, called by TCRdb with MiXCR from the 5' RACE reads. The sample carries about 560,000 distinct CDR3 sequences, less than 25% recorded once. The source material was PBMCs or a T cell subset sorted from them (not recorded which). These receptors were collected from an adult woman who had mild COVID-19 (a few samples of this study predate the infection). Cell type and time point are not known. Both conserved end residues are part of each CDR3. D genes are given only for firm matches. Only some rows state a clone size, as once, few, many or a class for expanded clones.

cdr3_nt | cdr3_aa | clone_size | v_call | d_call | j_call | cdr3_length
TGCGCCAGCAGCCAAGGTGACGGGACGAGCTCCTACGAGCAGTACTTC | CASSQGDGTSSYEQYF | few | TRBV4-3 | - | TRBJ2-7 | 16
TGTGCCAGCAGCCCTTTGAGACAGGGAAGCTATGGCTACACCTTC | CASSPLRQGSYGYTF | - | TRBV11-1 | TRBD1 | TRBJ1-2 | 15
TGTGCCAGCAGTTTATCGGGACCTAACACCGGGGAGCTGTTTTTT | CASSLSGPNTGELFF | - | TRBV12-3/TRBV12-4 | - | TRBJ2-2 | 15
TGTGCCAGCAGCTTAGCCTCCAGGGAGAATTCACCCCTCCACTTT | CASSLASRENSPLHF | few | TRBV7-2 | - | TRBJ1-6 | 15
TGCGCCAGCAGGGGAGGGCTAGCGGGGGACAATGAGCAGTTCTTC | CASRGGLAGDNEQFF | - | TRBV4-1 | TRBD2 | TRBJ2-1 | 15
TGTGCCAGCAGCTTGGCGACTAGCGGGAGTATCTACGAGCAGTACTTC | CASSLATSGSIYEQYF | - | TRBV5-5 | TRBD2 | TRBJ2-7 | 16
TGTGCCAGCAGCTTGGGACTGGGGGACTCTAAGCCGTACTTC | CASSLGLGDSKPYF | few | TRBV5-6 | - | TRBJ2-7 | 14
TGCGCCAGCAGCTCCTTTGGGAGCGGCCACAATGAGCAGTTCTTC | CASSSFGSGHNEQFF | - | TRBV5-1 | - | TRBJ2-1 | 15
TGTGCCAGCAGGGACAGGGATCGGTTGATAGTTCAGGATACGCAGTATTTT | CASRDRDRLIVQDTQYF | few | TRBV2 | TRBD1 | TRBJ2-3 | 17
TGTGCCAGCAGCTTAGCGCGAGGGATGGGCGAGCAGTACTTC | CASSLARGMGEQYF | - | TRBV7-8 | - | TRBJ2-7 | 14
TGTGCCAGCAGCTTAGCCCCCATTGGGGACCGCTACAATGAGCAGTTCTTC | CASSLAPIGDRYNEQFF | - | TRBV7-9 | - | TRBJ2-1 | 17
TGTGCCAGCAGAACTGGGGGACAGGGAAGTGAAAAACTGTTTTTT | CASRTGGQGSEKLFF | - | TRBV5-5 | TRBD1 | TRBJ1-4 | 15
TGTGCCAGCAGCTCCTGGGGACAGGACTATGGCTACACCTTC | CASSSWGQDYGYTF | - | TRBV21-1 | - | TRBJ1-2 | 14
TGCGCCAGCAGCTGGACAGGGGGAAACATTCAGTACTTC | CASSWTGGNIQYF | few | TRBV5-1 | TRBD1 | TRBJ2-4 | 13
TGTGCCATCAGTGAGTCGAGGAAGATTAGCGGGGTCCAGCCTAGCACAGATACGCAGTATTTT | CAISESRKISGVQPSTDTQYF | - | TRBV10-3 | TRBD2 | TRBJ2-3 | 21
TGTGCCAGCAGCTTACCCCAGGGCACCTCTGCAGAGACCCAGTACTTC | CASSLPQGTSAETQYF | few | TRBV5-4 | - | TRBJ2-5 | 16